Listed below are T cell receptor beta chains from one sample, sequenced in a study of blood T cell repertoires in COVID-19. Clones were read by immunoSEQ multiplex PCR, and TCRdb kept only the in-frame ones, dropping some. The sample holds 200,000 to 250,000 clones, 80% to 85% seen once. The specimen was peripheral blood. All receptors come from a woman of 80 years or more with active or convalescent COVID-19. The CDR3 runs from the conserved cysteine through the conserved F or W. Fields, in order: D gene, clone size, V gene, J gene, CDR3 protein, CDR3 DNA. The D gene is left open where the match is weak. Size is omitted from some rows. Given values are once, few, many or a class for expanded clones.

TRBD1	once	TRBV7-8	TRBJ1-2	CASTEDRVLRKFYGYTF	TGTGCCAGCACCGAGGACAGGGTGCTTCGTAAGTTCTATGGCTACACCTTC
TRBD1	.	TRBV5-5	TRBJ1-2	CASSPGQGAYYGYTF	TGTGCCAGCAGCCCTGGACAGGGGGCCTACTATGGCTACACCTTC
.	.	TRBV5-6	TRBJ2-6	CASSLSSSGANVLTF	TGTGCCAGCAGCTTGAGTAGCTCTGGGGCCAACGTCCTGACTTTC
.	.	TRBV27	TRBJ1-1	CASSLDRLSGTEAFF	TGTGCCAGCAGTTTAGACAGGTTATCGGGCACTGAAGCTTTCTTT
TRBD1	.	TRBV7-2	TRBJ1-4	CASSPRQGGDEKLFF	TGTGCCAGCAGCCCTCGACAGGGTGGGGATGAAAAACTGTTTTTT
TRBD1	.	TRBV7-9	TRBJ1-1	CASSLGTGNGEAFF	TGTGCCAGCAGCTTAGGGACAGGGAATGGGGAAGCTTTCTTT
TRBD1	.	TRBV11-1	TRBJ1-2	CASSLPSRDRGVGYTF	TGTGCCAGCAGCCTTCCCTCACGGGACAGGGGTGTTGGCTACACCTTC
TRBD2	.	TRBV2	TRBJ2-5	CASSVGGGAETQYF	TGTGCCAGCAGTGTTGGCGGGGGGGCGGAGACCCAGTACTTC
.	.	TRBV3-1/TRBV3-2	TRBJ1-2	CASSRHLGQYYGYTF	TGTGCCAGCAGCCGCCATCTTGGGCAGTACTATGGCTACACCTTC
TRBD2	once	TRBV3-1/TRBV3-2	TRBJ2-3	CASSQLAGGYTDTQYF	TGTGCCAGCAGCCAACTAGCGGGGGGGTACACAGATACGCAGTATTTT